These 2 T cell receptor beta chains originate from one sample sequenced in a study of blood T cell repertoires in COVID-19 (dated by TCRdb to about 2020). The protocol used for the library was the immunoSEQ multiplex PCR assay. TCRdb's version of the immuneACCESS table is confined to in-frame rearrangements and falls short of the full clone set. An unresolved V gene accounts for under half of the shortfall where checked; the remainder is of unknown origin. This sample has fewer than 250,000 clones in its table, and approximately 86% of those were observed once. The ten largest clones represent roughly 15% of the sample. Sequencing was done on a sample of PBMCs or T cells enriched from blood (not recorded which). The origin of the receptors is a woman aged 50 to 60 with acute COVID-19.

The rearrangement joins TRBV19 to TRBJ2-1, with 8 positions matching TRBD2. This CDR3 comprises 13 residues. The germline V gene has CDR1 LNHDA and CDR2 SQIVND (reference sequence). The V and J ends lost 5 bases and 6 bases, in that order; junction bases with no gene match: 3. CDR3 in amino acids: CASSASGGNEQFF. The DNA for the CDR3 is TGTGCCAGTAGTGCCAGCGGGGGCAATGAGCAGTTCTTC.

The CDR3 DNA is TGTGCCAGTAGCGGACAGGGAGCCTACAATGAGCAGTTCTTC. Amino acid sequence: CASSGQGAYNEQFF. V is TRBV19 and J is TRBJ2-1; 8 bases are a match to TRBD1. V lost 6 bases, J lost 2 bases, and 3 bases stayed unmatched. In germline, CDR1 is LNHDA, CDR2 SQIVND (reference sequence). This CDR3 contains 14 residues.